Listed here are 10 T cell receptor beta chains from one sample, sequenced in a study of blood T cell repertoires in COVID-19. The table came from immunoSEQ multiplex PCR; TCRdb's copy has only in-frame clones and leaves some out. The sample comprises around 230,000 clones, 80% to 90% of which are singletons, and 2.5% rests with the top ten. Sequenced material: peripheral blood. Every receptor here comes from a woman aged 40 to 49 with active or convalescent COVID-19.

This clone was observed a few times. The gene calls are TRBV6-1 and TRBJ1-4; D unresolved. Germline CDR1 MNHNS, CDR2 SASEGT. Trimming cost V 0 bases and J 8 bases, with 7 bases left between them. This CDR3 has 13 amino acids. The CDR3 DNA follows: TGTGCCAGCAGTGAAGCGCGTCGGGAAAAACTGTTTTTT. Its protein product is CASSEARREKLFF.

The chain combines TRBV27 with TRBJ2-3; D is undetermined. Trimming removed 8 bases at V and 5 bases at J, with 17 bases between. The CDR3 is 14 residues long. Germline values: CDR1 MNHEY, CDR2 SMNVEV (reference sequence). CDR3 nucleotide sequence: TGTGCCAGCGGGCGAAGAGACGCTGTAGATACGCAGTATTTT. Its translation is CASGRRDAVDTQYF.

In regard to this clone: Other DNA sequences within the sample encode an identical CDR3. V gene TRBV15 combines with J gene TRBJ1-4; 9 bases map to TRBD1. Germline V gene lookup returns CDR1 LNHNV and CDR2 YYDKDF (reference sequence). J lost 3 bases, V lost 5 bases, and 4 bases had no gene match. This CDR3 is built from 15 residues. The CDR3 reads CATSLQGAPNEKLFF. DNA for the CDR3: TGTGCCACCAGCCTACAGGGGGCCCCTAATGAAAAACTGTTTTTT. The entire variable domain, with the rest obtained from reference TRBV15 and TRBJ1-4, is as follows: DAMVIQNPRYQVTQFGKPVTLSCSQTLNHNVMYWYQQKSSQAPKLLFHYYDKDFNNEADTPDNFQSRRPNTSFCFLDIRSPGLGDTAMYLCATSLQGAPNEKLFFGSGTQLSVL.

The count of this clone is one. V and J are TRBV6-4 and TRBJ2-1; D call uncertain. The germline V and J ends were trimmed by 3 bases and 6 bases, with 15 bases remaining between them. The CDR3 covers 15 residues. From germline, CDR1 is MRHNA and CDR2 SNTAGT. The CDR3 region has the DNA TGTGCCAGCAGTGATCATCCTTTGGGCTTCAATGAGCAGTTCTTC. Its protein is CASSDHPLGFNEQFF.

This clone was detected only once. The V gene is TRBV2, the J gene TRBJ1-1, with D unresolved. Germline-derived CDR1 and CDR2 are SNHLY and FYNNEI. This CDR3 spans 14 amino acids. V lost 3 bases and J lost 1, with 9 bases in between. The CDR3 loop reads CASSDSHANTEAFF. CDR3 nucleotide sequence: TGTGCCAGCAGTGATAGTCACGCGAACACTGAAGCTTTCTTT.

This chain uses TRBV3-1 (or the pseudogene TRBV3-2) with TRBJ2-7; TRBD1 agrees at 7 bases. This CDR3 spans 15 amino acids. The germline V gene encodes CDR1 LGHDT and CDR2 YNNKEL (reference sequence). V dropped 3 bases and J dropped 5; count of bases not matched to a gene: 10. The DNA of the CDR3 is TGTGCCAGCAGCCAGGAACAGGGGACGTCAGACGAGCAGTACTTC. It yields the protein CASSQEQGTSDEQYF.

The CDR3 loop is CAWSVLREGDTSSYEQYF. As DNA, the CDR3 is TGTGCCTGGAGTGTACTTAGGGAGGGGGACACGAGCTCCTACGAGCAGTACTTC. The V gene is TRBV30, the J gene TRBJ2-7; D might be TRBD2 (7 bases). Germline lookup yields CDR1 GTSNPN and CDR2 SVGIG (reference sequence). This CDR3 has 18 residues. V gave up 0 bases and J gave up 0 bases, with 21 bases separating them.

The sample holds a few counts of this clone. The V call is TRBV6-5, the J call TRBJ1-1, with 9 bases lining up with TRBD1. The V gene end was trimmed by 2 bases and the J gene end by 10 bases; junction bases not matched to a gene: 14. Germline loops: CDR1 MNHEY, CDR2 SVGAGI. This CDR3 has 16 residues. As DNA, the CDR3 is TGTGCCAGCAGTTACCAACTCTCCGGGACAGGGAGCCCAGCTTTCTTT. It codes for CASSYQLSGTGSPAFF.

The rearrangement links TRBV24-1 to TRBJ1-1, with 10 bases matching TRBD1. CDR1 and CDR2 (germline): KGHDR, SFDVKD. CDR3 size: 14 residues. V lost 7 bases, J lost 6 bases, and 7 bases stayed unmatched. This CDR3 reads CATRETGGRAEAFF. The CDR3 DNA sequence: TGTGCCACCAGGGAGACAGGGGGCAGGGCTGAAGCTTTCTTT.

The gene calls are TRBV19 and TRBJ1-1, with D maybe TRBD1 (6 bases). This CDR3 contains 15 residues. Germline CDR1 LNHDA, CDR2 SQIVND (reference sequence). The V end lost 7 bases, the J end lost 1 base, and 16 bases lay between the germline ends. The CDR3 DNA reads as TGTGCCAGTACCCTGGGGCAGGGGAGGAACACTGAAGCTTTCTTT. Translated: CASTLGQGRNTEAFF.